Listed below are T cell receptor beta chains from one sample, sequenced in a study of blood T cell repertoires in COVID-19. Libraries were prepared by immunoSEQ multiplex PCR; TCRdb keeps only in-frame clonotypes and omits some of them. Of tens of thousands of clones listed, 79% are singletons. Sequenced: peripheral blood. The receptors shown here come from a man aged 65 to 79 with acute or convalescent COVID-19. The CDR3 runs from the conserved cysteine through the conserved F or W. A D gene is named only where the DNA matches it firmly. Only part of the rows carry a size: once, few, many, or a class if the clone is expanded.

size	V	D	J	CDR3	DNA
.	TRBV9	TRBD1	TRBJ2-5	CASSARGPQETQYF	TGTGCCAGCAGCGCCAGGGGGCCCCAAGAGACCCAGTACTTC
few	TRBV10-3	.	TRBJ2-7	CASGYSYEQYF	TGTGCGTCGGGATATTCCTACGAGCAGTACTTC
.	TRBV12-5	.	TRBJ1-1	CASATRRVSEAFF	TGTGCTAGTGCCACTCGGAGGGTCTCTGAAGCTTTCTTT
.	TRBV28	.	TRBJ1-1	CASSETGNTEAFF	TGTGCCAGCAGTGAAACCGGGAACACTGAAGCTTTCTTT
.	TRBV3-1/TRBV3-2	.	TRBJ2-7	CASSPQAGEQYF	TGTGCCAGCAGCCCCCAGGCCGGCGAGCAGTACTTC
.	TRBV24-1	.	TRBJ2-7	CATSDLTGGGYEQYF	TGTGCCACCAGTGATTTAACCGGGGGAGGCTACGAGCAGTACTTC
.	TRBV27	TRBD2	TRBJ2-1	CASSSLLTSGDYNEQFF	TGTGCCAGCAGTTCCCTCCTGACTAGCGGGGATTACAATGAGCAGTTCTTC
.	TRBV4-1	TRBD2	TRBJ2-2	CASSQDYGLAGGELFF	TGCGCCAGCAGCCAAGATTACGGACTAGCGGGAGGGGAGCTGTTTTTT
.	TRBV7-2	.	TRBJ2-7	CASSRGGSSYEQYF	TGTGCCAGCAGCAGGGGGGGATCCTCCTACGAGCAGTACTTC
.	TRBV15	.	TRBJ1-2	CATSREHGANYGYTF	TGTGCCACCAGCAGAGAGCACGGAGCTAACTATGGCTACACCTTC
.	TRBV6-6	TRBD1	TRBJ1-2	CASSYGDRARGYTF	TGTGCCAGCAGTTACGGAGACAGGGCGAGAGGCTACACCTTC
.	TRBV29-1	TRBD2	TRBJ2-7	CSVGLAGVYEQYF	TGCAGCGTTGGACTAGCGGGAGTGTACGAGCAGTACTTC
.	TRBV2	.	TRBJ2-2	CASSPRGELFF	TGTGCCAGCAGTCCACGGGGGGAGCTGTTTTTT
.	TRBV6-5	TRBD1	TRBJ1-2	CASSQQGGGYTF	TGTGCCAGCAGTCAACAGGGGGGAGGCTACACCTTC
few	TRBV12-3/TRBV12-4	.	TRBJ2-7	CASSLGSIYEQYF	TGTGCCAGCAGTTTGGGCAGCATCTACGAGCAGTACTTC
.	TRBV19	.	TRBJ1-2	CATTGGRDYGYTF	TGTGCCACCACGGGGGGGCGAGACTATGGCTACACCTTC
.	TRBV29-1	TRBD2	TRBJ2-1	CSVAGLAGGYNEQFF	TGCAGCGTGGCTGGACTAGCGGGAGGGTACAATGAGCAGTTCTTC
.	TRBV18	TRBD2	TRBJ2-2	CASSPRGGTGELFF	TGTGCCAGCTCACCCCGCGGGGGTACCGGGGAGCTGTTTTTT
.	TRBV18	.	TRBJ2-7	CASSPRSAGVSYEQYF	TGTGCCAGCTCACCACGGTCGGCGGGTGTCTCCTACGAGCAGTACTTC
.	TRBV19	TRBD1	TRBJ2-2	CASRPGQGASGELFF	TGTGCCAGTAGGCCGGGACAGGGGGCCTCCGGGGAGCTGTTTTTT
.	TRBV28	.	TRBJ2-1	CASSSNRASYNEQFF	TGTGCCAGCAGTTCAAACAGGGCCTCCTACAATGAGCAGTTCTTC
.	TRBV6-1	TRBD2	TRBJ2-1	CASSGRTSGSRNEQFF	TGTGCCAGCAGTGGAAGGACTAGCGGGAGTAGGAATGAGCAGTTCTTC
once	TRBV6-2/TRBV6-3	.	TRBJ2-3	CASSWAAGSTDTQYF	TGTGCCAGCAGTTGGGCAGCGGGTTCCACAGATACGCAGTATTTT
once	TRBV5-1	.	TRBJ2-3	CASSLGGRGTDTQYF	TGCGCCAGCAGCTTGGGGGGCAGGGGCACAGATACGCAGTATTTT
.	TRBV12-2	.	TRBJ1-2	CASRLARGNYGYTF	TGTGCAAGTCGCTTAGCAAGGGGGAACTATGGCTACACCTTC
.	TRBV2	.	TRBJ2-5	CARGRAWETQYF	TGTGCCAGGGGCAGGGCCTGGGAGACCCAGTACTTC
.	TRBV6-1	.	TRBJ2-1	CASSEGPLSSYNEQFF	TGTGCCAGCAGTGAAGGTCCGTTGAGCTCCTACAATGAGCAGTTCTTC
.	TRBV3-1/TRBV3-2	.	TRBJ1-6	CASSETRRYNSPLHF	TGTGCCAGCAGCGAGACGAGGCGGTATAATTCACCCCTCCACTTT
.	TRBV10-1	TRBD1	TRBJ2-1	CASSESTGQGRNEQFF	TGCGCCAGCAGTGAGTCAACGGGACAGGGGAGGAATGAGCAGTTCTTC
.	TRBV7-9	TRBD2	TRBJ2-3	CASSPWTSSQYF	TGTGCCAGCAGCCCGTGGACTAGCTCGCAGTATTTT
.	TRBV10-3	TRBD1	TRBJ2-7	CAISEDRGFYEQYF	TGTGCCATCAGTGAGGACAGGGGGTTCTACGAGCAGTACTTC
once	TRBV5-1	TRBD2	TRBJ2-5	CASSTSGRGLETQYF	TGCGCCAGCTCCACTAGCGGGAGGGGGTTGGAGACCCAGTACTTC
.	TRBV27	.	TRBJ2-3	CASSLDPRVSSTDTQYF	TGTGCCAGCAGTTTAGACCCCAGGGTTTCTAGCACAGATACGCAGTATTTT
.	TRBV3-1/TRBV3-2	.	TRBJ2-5	CASSQDFTPMGARETQYF	TGTGCCAGCAGCCAAGATTTCACCCCTATGGGGGCGAGAGAGACCCAGTACTTC
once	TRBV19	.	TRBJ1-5	CASSTQGNQPQHF	TGTGCCAGTAGTACTCAGGGGAATCAGCCCCAGCATTTT
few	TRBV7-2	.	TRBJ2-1	CASSVDLALPYNEQFF	TGTGCCAGCAGTGTGGACTTAGCACTTCCCTACAATGAGCAGTTCTTC
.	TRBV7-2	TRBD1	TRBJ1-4	CASSPGGGQRNEKLFF	TGTGCCAGCAGCCCCGGTGGGGGACAGAGAAATGAAAAACTGTTTTTT
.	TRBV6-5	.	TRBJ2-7	CASSSVSYEQYF	TGTGCCAGCAGCTCTGTCTCCTACGAGCAGTACTTC
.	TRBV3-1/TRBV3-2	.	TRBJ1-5	CASSPNGQINQPQHF	TGTGCCAGCAGCCCCAACGGACAGATCAATCAGCCCCAGCATTTT
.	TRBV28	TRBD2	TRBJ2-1	CASSSPGTSGNEQFF	TGTGCCAGCAGTTCGCCCGGGACTAGCGGAAATGAGCAGTTCTTC
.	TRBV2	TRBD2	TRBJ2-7	CASREGAGAFEQYF	TGTGCCAGCAGAGAAGGAGCGGGAGCGTTCGAGCAGTACTTC
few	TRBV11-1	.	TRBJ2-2	CASSLGQNTGELFF	TGTGCCAGCAGCTTAGGACAGAACACCGGGGAGCTGTTTTTT
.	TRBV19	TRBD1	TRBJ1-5	CASSIGPGQGFLANQPQHF	TGTGCCAGTAGTATTGGTCCGGGACAGGGGTTTTTAGCGAATCAGCCCCAGCATTTT
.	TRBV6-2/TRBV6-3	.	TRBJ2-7	CASSFGAGRTGEQYF	TGTGCCAGCAGTTTCGGGGCGGGACGAACGGGTGAGCAGTACTTC
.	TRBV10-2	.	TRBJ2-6	CASRQAGANVLTF	TGCGCCAGCAGGCAAGCCGGGGCCAACGTCCTGACTTTC
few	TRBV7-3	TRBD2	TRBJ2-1	CASSPGLAGAQLNEQFF	TGTGCCAGCAGCCCGGGACTAGCGGGAGCGCAACTAAATGAGCAGTTCTTC
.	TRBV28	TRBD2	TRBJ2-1	CASSLQRGEQFF	TGTGCCAGCAGTCTACAGCGGGGTGAGCAGTTCTTC
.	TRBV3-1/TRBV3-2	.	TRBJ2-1	CASSHPRDNEQFF	TGTGCCAGCAGCCACCCGAGGGACAATGAGCAGTTCTTC
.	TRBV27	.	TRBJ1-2	CASSLSGQGFNYGYTF	TGTGCCAGCAGTTTATCGGGGCAGGGGTTTAACTATGGCTACACCTTC
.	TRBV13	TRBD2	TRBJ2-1	CASSFQRGNEQFF	TGTGCCAGCAGCTTTCAGCGGGGGAATGAGCAGTTCTTC
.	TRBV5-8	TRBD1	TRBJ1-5	CASSGTGGWNQPQHF	TGTGCCAGCAGCGGCACAGGGGGCTGGAATCAGCCCCAGCATTTT
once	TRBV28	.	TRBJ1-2	CASGVYGGGYTF	TGTGCCAGCGGAGTTTATGGGGGCGGCTACACCTTC
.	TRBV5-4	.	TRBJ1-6	CASSHLQGRDSPLHF	TGTGCCAGCAGTCACCTCCAGGGAAGGGATTCACCCCTCCACTTT
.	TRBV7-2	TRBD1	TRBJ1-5	CASSSGTETQPQHF	TGTGCCAGCAGCTCTGGGACAGAAACTCAGCCCCAGCATTTT
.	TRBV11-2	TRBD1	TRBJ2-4	CASSPLQGTNIQYF	TGTGCCAGCAGCCCATTACAGGGGACAAACATTCAGTACTTC
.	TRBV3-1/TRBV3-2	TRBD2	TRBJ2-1	CASTPRREGRVEQFF	TGTGCCAGCACCCCCCGTAGGGAGGGGAGGGTTGAGCAGTTCTTC
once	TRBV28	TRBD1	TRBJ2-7	CASSPTGSGSYEQYF	TGTGCCAGCAGCCCGACAGGGTCTGGCTCCTACGAGCAGTACTTC